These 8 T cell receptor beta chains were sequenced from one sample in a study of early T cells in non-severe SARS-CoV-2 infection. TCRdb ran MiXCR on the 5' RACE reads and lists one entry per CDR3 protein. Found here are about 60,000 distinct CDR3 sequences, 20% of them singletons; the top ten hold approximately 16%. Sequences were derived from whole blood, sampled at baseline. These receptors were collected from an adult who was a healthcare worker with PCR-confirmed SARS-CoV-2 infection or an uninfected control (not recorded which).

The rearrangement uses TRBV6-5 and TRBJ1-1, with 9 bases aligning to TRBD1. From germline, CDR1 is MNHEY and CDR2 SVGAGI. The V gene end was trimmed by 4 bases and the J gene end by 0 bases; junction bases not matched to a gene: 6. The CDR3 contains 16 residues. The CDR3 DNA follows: TGTGCCAGCAGTTCTTTAAGGACAGGGGTGAACACTGAAGCTTTCTTT. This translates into CASSSLRTGVNTEAFF.

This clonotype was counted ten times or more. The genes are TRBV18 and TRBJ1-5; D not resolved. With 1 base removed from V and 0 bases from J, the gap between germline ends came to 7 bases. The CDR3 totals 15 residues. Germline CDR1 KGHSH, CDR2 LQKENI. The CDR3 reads CASSPQSYSNQPQHF. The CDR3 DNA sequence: TGTGCCAGCTCACCACAGAGTTATAGCAATCAGCCCCAGCATTTT.

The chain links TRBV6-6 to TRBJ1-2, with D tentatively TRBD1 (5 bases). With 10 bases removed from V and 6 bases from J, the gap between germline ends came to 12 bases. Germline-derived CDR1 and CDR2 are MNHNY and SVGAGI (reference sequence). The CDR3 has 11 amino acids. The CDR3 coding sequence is TGTGCCATATTCGGGACGGATGGCTACACCTTC. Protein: CAIFGTDGYTF.

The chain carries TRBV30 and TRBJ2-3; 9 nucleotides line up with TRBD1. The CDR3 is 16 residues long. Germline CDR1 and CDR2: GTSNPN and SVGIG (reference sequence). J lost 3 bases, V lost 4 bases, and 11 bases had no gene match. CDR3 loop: CAWKQGGTGLTDTQYF. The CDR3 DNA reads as TGTGCCTGGAAACAAGGTGGGACAGGGCTTACAGATACGCAGTATTTT.

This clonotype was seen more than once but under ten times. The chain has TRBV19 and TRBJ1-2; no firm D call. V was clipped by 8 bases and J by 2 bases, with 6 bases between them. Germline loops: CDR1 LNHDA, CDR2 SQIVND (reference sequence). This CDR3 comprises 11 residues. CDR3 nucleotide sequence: TGTGCCAGTTCAGGCAACTATGGCTACACCTTC. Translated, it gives CASSGNYGYTF.

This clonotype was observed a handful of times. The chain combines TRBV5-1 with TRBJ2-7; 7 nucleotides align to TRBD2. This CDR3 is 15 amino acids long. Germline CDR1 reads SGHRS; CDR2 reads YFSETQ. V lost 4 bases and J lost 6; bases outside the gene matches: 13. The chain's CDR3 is CASSDPRTSVAEQYF. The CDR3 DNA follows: TGCGCCAGCAGCGACCCAAGGACTAGTGTCGCCGAGCAGTACTTC.

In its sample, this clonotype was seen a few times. The CDR3 sequence: CASSPGSTNEKLFF. The CDR3 nucleotides read TGCGCCAGCAGCCCCGGGTCAACTAATGAAAAACTGTTTTTT. The chain employs TRBV4-1 and TRBJ1-4; D not resolved. Trimming took 4 bases from V and 0 from J, leaving 6 bases between them. The CDR3 covers 14 residues. Germline-derived CDR1 and CDR2 are MGHRA and YSYEKL.

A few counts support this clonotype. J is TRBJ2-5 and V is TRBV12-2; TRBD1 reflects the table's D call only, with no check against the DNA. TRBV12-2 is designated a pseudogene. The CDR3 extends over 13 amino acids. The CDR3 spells CASRRRDLETQYF. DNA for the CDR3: TGTGCAAGTCGCCGCAGGGACCTAGAGACCCAGTACTTC.